These T cell receptor beta chains were read from a single sample in a study of blood T cell repertoires in COVID-19. The data were produced by immunoSEQ multiplex PCR, yet TCRdb's version contains in-frame clones alone and is incomplete. This sample has approximately 75,000 clones, with around 85% found just once. The sequenced material came from peripheral blood. These receptors were collected from a man older than 75 with acute or convalescent COVID-19. Each CDR3 is given with its conserved first and last residue. Fields, in order: J gene, clone size, D gene, V gene, CDR3 protein, CDR3 DNA. The D gene is left open where the match is weak. Clone size is stated in some rows and not others, as once, few, many or a class when expanded.

J: TRBJ1-1
size: -
D: -
V: TRBV6-5
CDR3: CASSYSSGVLNTEAFF
DNA: TGTGCCAGCAGTTACTCGAGTGGAGTTTTGAACACTGAAGCTTTCTTT

J: TRBJ1-2
size: few
D: -
V: TRBV30
CDR3: CAWSVQGQLGYTF
DNA: TGTGCCTGGAGTGTACAAGGACAGTTAGGCTACACCTTC

J: TRBJ2-2
size: -
D: -
V: TRBV3-1/TRBV3-2
CDR3: CASSQVSFAQVGPGELFF
DNA: TGTGCCAGCAGCCAAGTTTCATTTGCTCAGGTCGGTCCCGGGGAGCTGTTTTTT

J: TRBJ2-7
size: -
D: TRBD1
V: TRBV7-2
CDR3: CASSLDGTGRSYEQYF
DNA: TGTGCCAGCAGCTTAGACGGGACAGGGAGGTCCTACGAGCAGTACTTC

J: TRBJ1-4
size: -
D: TRBD1
V: TRBV5-1
CDR3: CASSTGQDATNEKLFF
DNA: TGCGCCAGCAGCACGGGACAGGATGCAACTAATGAAAAACTGTTTTTT

J: TRBJ2-1
size: few
D: TRBD1
V: TRBV28
CDR3: CASKSGDRSPYNEQFF
DNA: TGTGCCAGCAAATCAGGGGACAGGTCCCCCTACAATGAGCAGTTCTTC

J: TRBJ1-1
size: -
D: -
V: TRBV21-1
CDR3: CASSKILEGRDGYAEAFF
DNA: TGTGCCAGCAGCAAAATATTGGAGGGGAGGGATGGTTACGCTGAAGCTTTCTTT

J: TRBJ1-2
size: -
D: TRBD1
V: TRBV27
CDR3: CASSPTQGANYGYTF
DNA: TGTGCCAGCAGTCCTACTCAGGGGGCAAACTATGGCTACACCTTC

J: TRBJ2-3
size: -
D: -
V: TRBV28
CDR3: CASSFFASRDTQYF
DNA: TGTGCCAGCAGTTTTTTCGCCTCTAGAGATACGCAGTATTTT

J: TRBJ1-2
size: -
D: -
V: TRBV5-5
CDR3: CASSFNRENGYTF
DNA: TGTGCCAGCAGCTTCAACAGGGAGAATGGCTACACCTTC

J: TRBJ1-3
size: -
D: TRBD1
V: TRBV6-1
CDR3: CASSEFGTAFSGNTIYF
DNA: TGTGCCAGCAGTGAGTTTGGGACAGCTTTTTCTGGAAACACCATATATTTT

J: TRBJ1-2
size: -
D: -
V: TRBV30
CDR3: CASGEGGGYTF
DNA: TGTGCCTCCGGGGAAGGGGGTGGCTACACCTTC

J: TRBJ2-6
size: -
D: -
V: TRBV11-2
CDR3: CASSLVTGANVLTF
DNA: TGTGCCAGCAGCTTAGTAACTGGGGCCAACGTCCTGACTTTC

J: TRBJ2-2
size: -
D: -
V: TRBV7-9
CDR3: CASSLRDRGGELFF
DNA: TGTGCCAGCAGCTTACGAGATAGAGGCGGGGAGCTGTTTTTT

J: TRBJ1-6
size: -
D: -
V: TRBV18
CDR3: CASSPPTQRSPLHF
DNA: TGTGCCAGCTCACCACCTACCCAGAGGTCACCCCTCCACTTT

J: TRBJ2-1
size: -
D: TRBD2
V: TRBV27
CDR3: CASSLLAGVKNEQFF
DNA: TGTGCCAGCAGCTTACTAGCGGGAGTTAAGAATGAGCAGTTCTTC